Included here is one T cell receptor beta chain sequence, with context. The target antigen is unknown. This record comes from a study of immune evolution from preneoplasia to lung adenocarcinoma. Per germline, CDR1 MDHEN and CDR2 SYDVKM. CDR3 length: 15 residues. The germline V and J ends were trimmed by 2 bases and 0 bases, with 7 bases remaining between them. Profiled with immunoSEQ multiplex PCR; TCRdb holds only in-frame clones, not every one. The table includes under 4,500 clones, around 88% detected once. The study, taken as a whole, reports: Top clone share appeared to fall from AAH through AIS, MIA, adenocarcinoma. Highest clonality occurred in KRAS-mutant, not EGFR-mutant or double wild-type, nodules.

Resections took place in Japan or China from about 2013 to 2017. The receptor's source is a person between 60 and 79 years old with lung adenocarcinoma. The V gene is TRBV28, the J gene TRBJ2-2, with D possibly being TRBD2 (5 bases). Sequencing was carried out using FFPE lung adenocarcinoma in situ tissue. CDR3 in DNA: TGTGCCAGCAGTTTACCGGGGACGAACACCGGGGAGCTGTTTTTT. Amino acids: CASSLPGTNTGELFF. The full variable domain, with the rest looked up from reference TRBV28 and TRBJ2-2, is DVKVTQSSRYLVKRTGEKVFLECVQDMDHENMFWYRQDPGLGLRLIYFSYDVKMKEKGDIPEGYSVSREKKERFSLILESASTNQTSMYLCASSLPGTNTGELFFGEGSRLTVL.